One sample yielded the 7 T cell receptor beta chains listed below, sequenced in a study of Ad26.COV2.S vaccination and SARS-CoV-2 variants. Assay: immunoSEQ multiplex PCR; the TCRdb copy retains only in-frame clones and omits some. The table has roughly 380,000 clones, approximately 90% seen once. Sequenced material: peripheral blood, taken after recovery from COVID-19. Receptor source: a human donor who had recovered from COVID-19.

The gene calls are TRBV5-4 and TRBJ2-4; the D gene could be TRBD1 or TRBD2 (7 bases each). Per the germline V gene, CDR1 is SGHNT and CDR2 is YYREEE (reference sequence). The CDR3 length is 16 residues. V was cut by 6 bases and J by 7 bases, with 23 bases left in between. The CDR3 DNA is TGTGCCAGCACCGTAGCAGGGGGAGGGGACGGGAACATTCAGTACTTC. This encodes CASTVAGGGDGNIQYF.

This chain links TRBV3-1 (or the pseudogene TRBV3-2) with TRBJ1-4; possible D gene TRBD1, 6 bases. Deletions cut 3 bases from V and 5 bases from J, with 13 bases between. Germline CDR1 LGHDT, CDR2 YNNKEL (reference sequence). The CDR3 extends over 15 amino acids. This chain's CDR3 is CASSQNIGQNEKLFF. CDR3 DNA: TGTGCCAGCAGCCAGAATATTGGACAGAATGAAAAACTGTTTTTT.

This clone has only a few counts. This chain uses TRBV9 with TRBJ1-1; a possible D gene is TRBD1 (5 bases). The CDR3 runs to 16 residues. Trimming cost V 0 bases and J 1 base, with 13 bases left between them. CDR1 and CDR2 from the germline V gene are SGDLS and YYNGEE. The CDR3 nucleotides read TGTGCCAGCAGCGTAGGGGGCGGCCAGGGGAACACTGAAGCTTTCTTT. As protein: CASSVGGGQGNTEAFF.

The CDR3 spells CASSPKKERREEGNQPQHF. CDR3 in DNA: TGTGCCAGCAGCCCAAAGAAGGAACGTAGGGAGGAAGGCAATCAGCCCCAGCATTTT. The chain links TRBV7-7 to TRBJ1-5; D is uncertain. This CDR3 comprises 19 residues. V lost 5 bases to trimming and J lost 2 bases, with 25 bases between them. Germline V CDR1 and CDR2: SSHAT, FNYEAQ (reference sequence).

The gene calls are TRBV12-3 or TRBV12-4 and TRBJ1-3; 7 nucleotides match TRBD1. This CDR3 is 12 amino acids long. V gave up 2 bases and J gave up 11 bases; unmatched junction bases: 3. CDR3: CASSLTGEAIYF. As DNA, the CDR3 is TGTGCCAGCAGTTTAACAGGGGAGGCCATATATTTT.

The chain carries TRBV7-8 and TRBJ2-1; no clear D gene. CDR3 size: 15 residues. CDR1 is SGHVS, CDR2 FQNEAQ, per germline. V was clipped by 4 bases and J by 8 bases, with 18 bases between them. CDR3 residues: CASSYGRARTDEQFF. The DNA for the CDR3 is TGTGCCAGCAGCTACGGAAGAGCAAGGACCGATGAGCAGTTCTTC.

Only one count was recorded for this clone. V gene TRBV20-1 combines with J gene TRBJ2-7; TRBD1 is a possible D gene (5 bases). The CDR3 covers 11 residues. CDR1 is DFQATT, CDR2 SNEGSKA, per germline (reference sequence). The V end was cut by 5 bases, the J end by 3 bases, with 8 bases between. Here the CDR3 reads CSAHQGYEQYF. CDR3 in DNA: TGCAGTGCTCATCAGGGCTACGAGCAGTACTTC.